Listed below are T cell receptor beta chains from one sample, sequenced in a study of blood T cell repertoires in COVID-19. Generated by immunoSEQ multiplex PCR, the TCRdb table keeps only in-frame clones and is missing some. Of about 83,000 clones listed, about 86% are singletons. Material for sequencing was peripheral blood. These receptors all stem from a woman older than 75 in a cohort sampled during active or convalescent COVID-19. CDR3s include the opening cysteine and the closing phenylalanine or tryptophan. Fields, in order: J gene, clone size, D gene, V gene, CDR3 DNA, CDR3 protein. D genes are given only for firm matches. Some rows have no size entry. The others give once, few or many, or a class for an expanded clone.

>TRBJ2-1|-|TRBD2|TRBV5-1
TGCGCCAGCAGCCTCGGGACTAGTGGGGATGAGCAGTTCTTC
CASSLGTSGDEQFF
>TRBJ1-5|-|-|TRBV19
TGTGCCAGTAGTGACGTTCGGGATCAGCCCCAGCATTTT
CASSDVRDQPQHF
>TRBJ1-2|-|-|TRBV12-3/TRBV12-4
TGTGCCAGCAGTTTTAGCGGCACCTATGGCTACACCTTC
CASSFSGTYGYTF
>TRBJ2-3|-|TRBD2|TRBV19
TGTGCCAGTAGTACTCCACAGCGGGGCAGCACAGATACGCAGTATTTT
CASSTPQRGSTDTQYF
>TRBJ1-2|-|-|TRBV6-5
TGTGCCAGCACCCCCTTGGGGGGCTATGGCTACACCTTC
CASTPLGGYGYTF
>TRBJ2-7|-|-|TRBV3-1/TRBV3-2
TGTGCCAGCAGCCACAAGGGCGGGCTCGACGAGCAGTACTTC
CASSHKGGLDEQYF
>TRBJ1-2|few|TRBD1|TRBV6-5
TGTGCCAGCAGATATCCGGGACAGGCATATGGCTACACCTTC
CASRYPGQAYGYTF
>TRBJ1-2|once|TRBD1|TRBV2
TGTGCCAGCAGTGAATCCCGGGACAGGGGAGACTATGGCTACACCTTC
CASSESRDRGDYGYTF
>TRBJ2-7|-|TRBD2|TRBV7-6
TGTGCCAGCAGTACCGGGACTAGCGGTTCCTACGAGCAGTACTTC
CASSTGTSGSYEQYF
>TRBJ1-4|-|-|TRBV19
TGTGCCAGTAGTGTTAGTACCGCAACTAATGAAAAACTGTTTTTT
CASSVSTATNEKLFF
>TRBJ2-2|-|-|TRBV25-1
TGTGCCAGCAGTCGGGTACTCGGGGAGCTGTTTTTT
CASSRVLGELFF
>TRBJ1-1|-|-|TRBV5-1
TGCGCCAGCAGCTTGGAAGGCGTAGAGGGCACTGAAGCTTTCTTT
CASSLEGVEGTEAFF
>TRBJ2-3|-|-|TRBV5-6
TGTGCCAGCAGCTTGGACAGGGAGGATACGCAGTATTTT
CASSLDREDTQYF
>TRBJ2-7|-|TRBD2|TRBV6-5
TGTGCCAGCAGTCCGAGTAGCGGGAGGTTCTACGAGCAGTACTTC
CASSPSSGRFYEQYF
>TRBJ2-1|-|TRBD2|TRBV7-7
TGTGCTAGCAGCTTAGTAGCGGGAGTAGGCAATGAGCAGTTCTTC
CASSLVAGVGNEQFF
>TRBJ1-4|few|TRBD1|TRBV11-3
TGTGCCAGCAGCTTTCCGACAGGGGGCTCAACTAATGAAAAACTGTTTTTT
CASSFPTGGSTNEKLFF
>TRBJ1-3|few|TRBD1|TRBV5-5
TGTGCCAGCAGCCCGGGACAGGGGGCTGGAAACACCATATATTTT
CASSPGQGAGNTIYF
>TRBJ2-1|-|TRBD2|TRBV27
TGTGCCAGCAGTCCCCAGGAAGCGGGAGGTTACTACAATGAGCAGTTCTTC
CASSPQEAGGYYNEQFF
>TRBJ2-2|-|-|TRBV21-1
TGTGCCAGCAGCAAAAGGGACAGGGGGCGCGTCACCGGGGAGCTGTTTTTT
CASSKRDRGRVTGELFF
>TRBJ1-1|-|TRBD1|TRBV18
TGTGCCAGCTCCCGGGACAGCACGAACACTGAAGCTTTCTTT
CASSRDSTNTEAFF
>TRBJ1-1|-|-|TRBV7-2
TGTGCCAGCAGCTTAGCCCCAGACAGGCGAATCAACACTGAAGCTTTCTTT
CASSLAPDRRINTEAFF
>TRBJ1-5|-|TRBD1|TRBV28
TGTGCCAGCAGGCGGGACAGTTTCAATCAGCCCCAGCATTTT
CASRRDSFNQPQHF
>TRBJ2-5|-|TRBD1|TRBV19
TGTGCCAGTACACCGGGACAGAAAGAGACCCAGTACTTC
CASTPGQKETQYF
>TRBJ2-3|few|TRBD2|TRBV5-4
TGTGCCAGCGCCTCTAGCGGGGGTAGCACAGATACGCAGTATTTT
CASASSGGSTDTQYF
>TRBJ1-3|-|TRBD1|TRBV28
TGTGCCAGCAGCCCGACAGGGACCGGAAACACCATATATTTT
CASSPTGTGNTIYF
>TRBJ2-3|once|TRBD2|TRBV5-4
TGTGCCAGCAGCCTAGGTCGGCGGGAGGGCGCTTTGATCACAGATACGCAGTATTTT
CASSLGRREGALITDTQYF
>TRBJ2-7|-|TRBD2|TRBV30
TGTGCCTGGGGGACTAGCGGGGTGTACGAGCAGTACTTC
CAWGTSGVYEQYF
>TRBJ1-2|-|-|TRBV6-6
TGTGCCAGCAGTTTCCGGACTACGGATGGCTACACCTTC
CASSFRTTDGYTF
>TRBJ2-4|-|TRBD1|TRBV18
TGTGCCAGCTCACCGACAGGGGGCAAAAACATTCAGTACTTC
CASSPTGGKNIQYF
>TRBJ2-3|-|-|TRBV29-1
TGCAGCGTTGACCCCAAGCGCACAGATACGCAGTATTTT
CSVDPKRTDTQYF
>TRBJ1-1|-|TRBD1|TRBV18
TGTGCCAGCTCACCACTGAGACAGGGTGGCAACACTGAAGCTTTCTTT
CASSPLRQGGNTEAFF
>TRBJ1-5|-|TRBD1|TRBV20-1
TGCAGTGCTAGTACGGGACAGGGGGGGCTCAATCAGCCCCAGCATTTT
CSASTGQGGLNQPQHF
>TRBJ1-1|-|TRBD1|TRBV11-1
TGTGCCAGCAGCCTAACAGGGGACACTGAAGCTTTCTTT
CASSLTGDTEAFF
>TRBJ1-4|once|-|TRBV12-3/TRBV12-4
TGTGCCAGCAGAATCGGAGGGGAAAAACTGTTTTTT
CASRIGGEKLFF
>TRBJ2-5|-|TRBD2|TRBV5-6
TGTGCCAGCAGCTGGACCCTAGCGGGGCAAGAAGAGACCCAGTACTTC
CASSWTLAGQEETQYF
>TRBJ1-1|-|-|TRBV7-8
TGTGCCAGCAGCCCACAGAAGAACACTGAAGCTTTCTTT
CASSPQKNTEAFF